A selection of T cell receptor beta chains follows, all from one sample in a study of blood T cells in healthy people across ages. TCRdb re-analysed the 5' RACE reads in MiXCR, keeping a single row per CDR3 protein. The sample includes about a million distinct CDR3 sequences, approximately 38% of them seen just once. What was sequenced was blood. The receptors originated from a man aged 18 to 35 in good health. The CDR3 runs from the conserved cysteine through the conserved F or W. Each record gives: clone size, CDR3 length, J gene, V gene, D gene, CDR3 DNA, CDR3 protein. A D gene is named only where the DNA matches it firmly. Size is stated for part of the rows, as once, few or many counts, or as a class when the clone is expanded.

clone size: -; CDR3 length: 17; J gene: TRBJ2-3; V gene: TRBV7-2; D gene: -; CDR3 DNA: TGTGCCAGCAGCGCCCAAGTCGGGCGGGGGCTGACAGATACGCAGTATTTT; CDR3 protein: CASSAQVGRGLTDTQYF
clone size: -; CDR3 length: 17; J gene: TRBJ2-5; V gene: TRBV20-1; D gene: -; CDR3 DNA: TGCAGTGCTAGAGATGTTAGTAGGGGGGATTGGCGAGAGACCCAGTACTTC; CDR3 protein: CSARDVSRGDWRETQYF
clone size: -; CDR3 length: 18; J gene: TRBJ1-6; V gene: TRBV6-5; D gene: -; CDR3 DNA: TGTGCCAGCAGTTACGGCCCGGGGTTGAGCTCCTATAATTCACCCCTCCACTTT; CDR3 protein: CASSYGPGLSSYNSPLHF
clone size: -; CDR3 length: 13; J gene: TRBJ1-1; V gene: TRBV29-1; D gene: -; CDR3 DNA: TGCAGCGTTGGCGAGGGGGTGAACACTGAAGCTTTCTTT; CDR3 protein: CSVGEGVNTEAFF
clone size: -; CDR3 length: 14; J gene: TRBJ1-5; V gene: TRBV10-3; D gene: -; CDR3 DNA: TGTGCCATCAGTGATGGGGAGAGGAATCAGCCCCAGCATTTT; CDR3 protein: CAISDGERNQPQHF
clone size: few; CDR3 length: 14; J gene: TRBJ2-7; V gene: TRBV20-1; D gene: -; CDR3 DNA: TGCAGTGTCGGATTTGAGGAGTTCTACAATGAGCAGTACTTC; CDR3 protein: CSVGFEEFYNEQYF
clone size: -; CDR3 length: 14; J gene: TRBJ1-2; V gene: TRBV29-1; D gene: -; CDR3 DNA: TGCAGCGTTGTATCGCAACAGGGAAAGGGAGGCTACACCTTC; CDR3 protein: CSVVSQQGKGGYTF
clone size: few; CDR3 length: 15; J gene: TRBJ2-1; V gene: TRBV12-3/TRBV12-4; D gene: -; CDR3 DNA: TGTGCCAACAGTTACGATCAGCCCCCCTACAATGAGCAGTTCTTC; CDR3 protein: CANSYDQPPYNEQFF
clone size: -; CDR3 length: 14; J gene: TRBJ2-1; V gene: TRBV5-1; D gene: -; CDR3 DNA: TGCGCCAGCAGCCTAATGGACAGCTACAATGAGCAGTTCTTC; CDR3 protein: CASSLMDSYNEQFF
clone size: -; CDR3 length: 13; J gene: TRBJ1-2; V gene: TRBV28; D gene: -; CDR3 DNA: TGTGCCAGCCAAAGGGGGGCTGACTATGGCTACACCTTC; CDR3 protein: CASQRGADYGYTF
clone size: -; CDR3 length: 13; J gene: TRBJ2-3; V gene: TRBV28; D gene: -; CDR3 DNA: TGTGCCAGCAGTAAAATTAGCACAGATACGCAGTATTTT; CDR3 protein: CASSKISTDTQYF
clone size: -; CDR3 length: 13; J gene: TRBJ2-3; V gene: TRBV13; D gene: -; CDR3 DNA: TGTGCCAGCAGTCTCAGCCGCTTAGATACGCAGTATTTT; CDR3 protein: CASSLSRLDTQYF
clone size: -; CDR3 length: 15; J gene: TRBJ2-1; V gene: TRBV7-2; D gene: -; CDR3 DNA: TGTGCCAGCAGCTTAGCAAAAAGCTCCTACGATGAGCAGTTCTTC; CDR3 protein: CASSLAKSSYDEQFF
clone size: many; CDR3 length: 12; J gene: TRBJ2-3; V gene: TRBV6-2/TRBV6-3; D gene: -; CDR3 DNA: TGTGCCAGCAGTTGGACAGAAGATACGCAGTATTTT; CDR3 protein: CASSWTEDTQYF
clone size: -; CDR3 length: 16; J gene: TRBJ2-7; V gene: TRBV7-2; D gene: -; CDR3 DNA: TGTGCCAGCAGCGTAGTCGGGGAGAGCTCCTACAATGAGCAGTACTTC; CDR3 protein: CASSVVGESSYNEQYF
clone size: -; CDR3 length: 15; J gene: TRBJ2-5; V gene: TRBV7-2; D gene: -; CDR3 DNA: TGTGCCAGCAGCTCGATTACAGTGTACCAAGAGACCCAGTACTTC; CDR3 protein: CASSSITVYQETQYF
clone size: few; CDR3 length: 14; J gene: TRBJ2-7; V gene: TRBV4-3; D gene: -; CDR3 DNA: TGCGCCAGCAGCCAAGATCTCCACGGCTACGAGCAGTACTTC; CDR3 protein: CASSQDLHGYEQYF
clone size: few; CDR3 length: 14; J gene: TRBJ2-5; V gene: TRBV7-2; D gene: TRBD1; CDR3 DNA: TGTGCCAGCAGCTTGGGACAGGGGATAGAGACCCAGTACTTC; CDR3 protein: CASSLGQGIETQYF
clone size: -; CDR3 length: 15; J gene: TRBJ1-1; V gene: TRBV20-1; D gene: -; CDR3 DNA: TGCAGTGCTAGAGATCTGGGGGCCTATGACACTGAAGCTTTCTTT; CDR3 protein: CSARDLGAYDTEAFF
clone size: few; CDR3 length: 15; J gene: TRBJ2-3; V gene: TRBV6-5; D gene: TRBD1; CDR3 DNA: TGTGCCAGCAGTTACGGGACAGGGAGTGTGGATACGCAGTATTTT; CDR3 protein: CASSYGTGSVDTQYF
clone size: -; CDR3 length: 12; J gene: TRBJ1-2; V gene: TRBV2; D gene: -; CDR3 DNA: TGTGCCACGGGACGGATCAACTATGGCTACACCTTC; CDR3 protein: CATGRINYGYTF
clone size: -; CDR3 length: 15; J gene: TRBJ2-3; V gene: TRBV20-1; D gene: -; CDR3 DNA: TGCAGTGCTAACCTGGACGTCGGAAGCACAGATACGCAGTATTTT; CDR3 protein: CSANLDVGSTDTQYF
clone size: -; CDR3 length: 15; J gene: TRBJ1-2; V gene: TRBV7-9; D gene: TRBD1; CDR3 DNA: TGTGCCAGCAGCCCGCAAGGACAGGGAATTCTTGGCTACACCTTC; CDR3 protein: CASSPQGQGILGYTF
clone size: -; CDR3 length: 16; J gene: TRBJ2-5; V gene: TRBV6-1; D gene: TRBD1; CDR3 DNA: TGTGCCAGCAGTGAAAGGACAGGGATTAGCTACAATGAGCAGTACTTC; CDR3 protein: CASSERTGISYNEQYF
clone size: -; CDR3 length: 15; J gene: TRBJ1-1; V gene: TRBV10-3; D gene: -; CDR3 DNA: TGTGCCATCGGTGGGACCGGGGGTGGGGCCACTGAAGCTTTCTTT; CDR3 protein: CAIGGTGGGATEAFF
clone size: many; CDR3 length: 13; J gene: TRBJ2-1; V gene: TRBV20-1; D gene: -; CDR3 DNA: TGCAGTGCTAGATCGGACTCCGACAATGAGCAGTTCTTC; CDR3 protein: CSARSDSDNEQFF
clone size: few; CDR3 length: 17; J gene: TRBJ1-1; V gene: TRBV12-5; D gene: -; CDR3 DNA: TGTGCTAGTGGTTTCCTGGTAGTAAGGGGAGATAATACTGAAGCTTTCTTT; CDR3 protein: CASGFLVVRGDNTEAFF
clone size: -; CDR3 length: 16; J gene: TRBJ2-3; V gene: TRBV9; D gene: TRBD2; CDR3 DNA: TGTGTCAGCAGCGTAGCGGGGGGCGGAGGCACAGATACGCAGTATTTT; CDR3 protein: CVSSVAGGGGTDTQYF
clone size: -; CDR3 length: 14; J gene: TRBJ1-5; V gene: TRBV7-2; D gene: -; CDR3 DNA: TGTGCCGAGGGGGGAGTAAATAGCAATCAGCCCCAGCATTTT; CDR3 protein: CAEGGVNSNQPQHF
clone size: -; CDR3 length: 16; J gene: TRBJ1-1; V gene: TRBV5-1; D gene: TRBD1; CDR3 DNA: TGCGCGAGCTCCGGGACAGGGGGCCGCCAGAACACTGAAGCTTTCTTT; CDR3 protein: CASSGTGGRQNTEAFF
clone size: -; CDR3 length: 16; J gene: TRBJ1-2; V gene: TRBV3-1; D gene: -; CDR3 DNA: TGTGCCAGCAGCCAAGAGGATGACACAACTAACTATGGCTACACCTTC; CDR3 protein: CASSQEDDTTNYGYTF
clone size: -; CDR3 length: 14; J gene: TRBJ2-3; V gene: TRBV2; D gene: TRBD1; CDR3 DNA: TGTGCCAGCACGAAGGGACAGCTCACAGATACGCAGTATTTT; CDR3 protein: CASTKGQLTDTQYF
clone size: once; CDR3 length: 14; J gene: TRBJ1-1; V gene: TRBV7-9; D gene: -; CDR3 DNA: TGTGCCAGCAGTTCGAAACCATGGGGGACTGAAGCTTTCTTT; CDR3 protein: CASSSKPWGTEAFF
clone size: -; CDR3 length: 17; J gene: TRBJ1-6; V gene: TRBV28; D gene: -; CDR3 DNA: TGTGCCAGCCGAGCAGTTTTAACGGGCCTATATAATTCACCCCTCCACTTT; CDR3 protein: CASRAVLTGLYNSPLHF
clone size: -; CDR3 length: 16; J gene: TRBJ1-6; V gene: TRBV6-1; D gene: -; CDR3 DNA: TGTGCCAGCAGTGAGGACGGTCCCTCCTATAATTCACCCCTCCACTTT; CDR3 protein: CASSEDGPSYNSPLHF
clone size: few; CDR3 length: 18; J gene: TRBJ2-1; V gene: TRBV7-2; D gene: TRBD2; CDR3 DNA: TGTGCCAGCAGCTTAAGACTAGCGGGGTCCCTGGAGTACAATGAGCAGTTCTTC; CDR3 protein: CASSLRLAGSLEYNEQFF
clone size: few; CDR3 length: 15; J gene: TRBJ2-1; V gene: TRBV12-3/TRBV12-4; D gene: TRBD2; CDR3 DNA: TGTGCCAGCACCTATAGCGGGGGGGCCAGGAATGAGCAGTTCTTC; CDR3 protein: CASTYSGGARNEQFF
clone size: -; CDR3 length: 14; J gene: TRBJ1-1; V gene: TRBV3-1; D gene: -; CDR3 DNA: TGTGCCAGCAGCCAAGATCCCATCTCCACGCAAGCTTTCTTT; CDR3 protein: CASSQDPISTQAFF
clone size: -; CDR3 length: 15; J gene: TRBJ1-1; V gene: TRBV20-1; D gene: -; CDR3 DNA: TGCAGTGCCCAAACCCGAGGACGGGTGAACACTGAAGCTTTCTTT; CDR3 protein: CSAQTRGRVNTEAFF
clone size: -; CDR3 length: 14; J gene: TRBJ1-2; V gene: TRBV6-5; D gene: TRBD1; CDR3 DNA: TGTGCCAGCAGGGACGGGGACAGTAACTATGGCTACACCTTC; CDR3 protein: CASRDGDSNYGYTF
clone size: few; CDR3 length: 16; J gene: TRBJ2-1; V gene: TRBV5-1; D gene: -; CDR3 DNA: TGCGCCAGCAGCTTGCCGTTCAGGGGATACTACAATGAGCAGTTCTTC; CDR3 protein: CASSLPFRGYYNEQFF
clone size: few; CDR3 length: 13; J gene: TRBJ1-1; V gene: TRBV29-1; D gene: -; CDR3 DNA: TGCAGCACAAGGACAGTGATGAACACTGAAGCTTTCTTT; CDR3 protein: CSTRTVMNTEAFF
clone size: few; CDR3 length: 15; J gene: TRBJ2-7; V gene: TRBV15; D gene: -; CDR3 DNA: TGTGCCACCAGCAGGATGAGTGCCAGTACCTACGAGCAGTACTTC; CDR3 protein: CATSRMSASTYEQYF
clone size: -; CDR3 length: 11; J gene: TRBJ2-7; V gene: TRBV28; D gene: -; CDR3 DNA: TGTGCAGCAGGACAGCACAATGAGCAGTACTTC; CDR3 protein: CAAGQHNEQYF
clone size: -; CDR3 length: 16; J gene: TRBJ1-5; V gene: TRBV29-1; D gene: TRBD1; CDR3 DNA: TGCAGCGTTGAAAAGGACAGGGAGTTTAGCAGTCAGCCCCAGCATTTT; CDR3 protein: CSVEKDREFSSQPQHF
clone size: once; CDR3 length: 16; J gene: TRBJ1-3; V gene: TRBV12-3/TRBV12-4; D gene: TRBD1; CDR3 DNA: TGTGCCAGCAGTTTTCGGGGACAGGGCCAAGGAAACACCATATATTTT; CDR3 protein: CASSFRGQGQGNTIYF
clone size: -; CDR3 length: 15; J gene: TRBJ2-1; V gene: TRBV12-3/TRBV12-4; D gene: TRBD2; CDR3 DNA: TGTGCCAGCAGTTTAATGGGCGGGGGGTACAATGAGCAGTTCTTC; CDR3 protein: CASSLMGGGYNEQFF
clone size: -; CDR3 length: 15; J gene: TRBJ2-5; V gene: TRBV7-3; D gene: -; CDR3 DNA: TGTGCCAGCAGCTTAACGAGGGGCAGCAACAATGAGCAGTACTTC; CDR3 protein: CASSLTRGSNNEQYF
clone size: -; CDR3 length: 19; J gene: TRBJ1-1; V gene: TRBV21-1; D gene: -; CDR3 DNA: TGTGCCAGCAGCAAGAACAGGGGAGGTCGTCAGCGTGAAAACACTGAAGCTTTCTTT; CDR3 protein: CASSKNRGGRQRENTEAFF
clone size: -; CDR3 length: 13; J gene: TRBJ2-7; V gene: TRBV20-1; D gene: -; CDR3 DNA: TGCAGTGCTAGCATATACCAACCTTACGAGCAGTACTTC; CDR3 protein: CSASIYQPYEQYF
clone size: -; CDR3 length: 16; J gene: TRBJ1-2; V gene: TRBV4-1; D gene: -; CDR3 DNA: TGCGCCAGCAGCCAAGATAGGAATACGATTGACTATGGCTACACCTTC; CDR3 protein: CASSQDRNTIDYGYTF
clone size: few; CDR3 length: 14; J gene: TRBJ1-3; V gene: TRBV3-1; D gene: -; CDR3 DNA: TGTGCCAGCAGCCCCAGCAGTCCTGGAAACACCATATATTTT; CDR3 protein: CASSPSSPGNTIYF
clone size: few; CDR3 length: 14; J gene: TRBJ1-6; V gene: TRBV6-5; D gene: -; CDR3 DNA: TGTGCCAGCAGTCGACAGTCCACGAGCTCACCCCTCCACTTT; CDR3 protein: CASSRQSTSSPLHF
clone size: -; CDR3 length: 13; J gene: TRBJ2-1; V gene: TRBV7-2; D gene: -; CDR3 DNA: TGTGCCAGCAGCTTAGTTTCCAGCGGTGAGCAGTTCTTC; CDR3 protein: CASSLVSSGEQFF
clone size: -; CDR3 length: 15; J gene: TRBJ1-1; V gene: TRBV20-1; D gene: -; CDR3 DNA: TGCAGTGCTAGCCCAGGGGCAGGATTGAACACTGAAGCTTTCTTT; CDR3 protein: CSASPGAGLNTEAFF
clone size: -; CDR3 length: 14; J gene: TRBJ2-3; V gene: TRBV6-2/TRBV6-3; D gene: -; CDR3 DNA: TGTGCCAGCAGTGACGGGGCAGAATCAGATACGCAGTATTTT; CDR3 protein: CASSDGAESDTQYF